A single sample gave rise to the 17 T cell receptor beta chains below, sequenced in a study of blood T cell repertoires in COVID-19. Sequencing was performed with immunoSEQ multiplex PCR; in TCRdb, only in-frame clones are kept and a portion is missing. This repertoire shows 120,000 or so clones, roughly four fifths found once; its top ten account for approximately 18%. Sequenced: peripheral blood. The receptors stem from a man between 25 and 39 years old with COVID-19, enrolled during active disease.

V is TRBV10-3 and J is TRBJ2-5; 9 bases fit TRBD1. Germline CDR1 reads ENHRY; CDR2 reads SYGVKD. CDR3 size: 16 residues. The ends lost 5 bases at V and 7 bases at J; junction bases unmatched: 14. The CDR3 bases are TGTGCCATCAGTTCTACCGGACAGGGGACCCCGGGGACCCAGTACTTC. Translated, it gives CAISSTGQGTPGTQYF.

The chain combines TRBV28 with TRBJ2-2; D uncertain. The V gene's germline CDR1 is MDHEN and CDR2 SYDVKM. Trimming pared 6 bases from V and 1 base from J, leaving 12 bases between. This CDR3 has 15 amino acids. CDR3 region: CASSLPRENTGELFF. The DNA for the CDR3 is TGTGCCAGCAGCCTCCCGAGAGAGAACACCGGGGAGCTGTTTTTT. The full variable domain, with the rest looked up from reference TRBV28 and TRBJ2-2, is DVKVTQSSRYLVKRTGEKVFLECVQDMDHENMFWYRQDPGLGLRLIYFSYDVKMKEKGDIPEGYSVSREKKERFSLILESASTNQTSMYLCASSLPRENTGELFFGEGSRLTVL.

Written as DNA, the CDR3 is TGCGCCAGCAGCCGTGGACTAGCGGGAGTCGATGAGCAGTTCTTC. Translating gives CASSRGLAGVDEQFF. This rearrangement joins TRBV4-1 to TRBJ2-1; 13 bases fit TRBD2. With V trimmed by 4 bases and J by 8 bases, 5 bases remained unmatched. CDR1 MGHRA and CDR2 YSYEKL come from the germline V gene. The CDR3 runs to 15 residues.

The chain joins TRBV28 to TRBJ1-4; 11 bases line up with TRBD1. With 2 bases clipped from V and 6 bases from J, the junction kept 2 bases outside the gene matches. CDR1 and CDR2 (germline): MDHEN, SYDVKM. The CDR3 consists of 15 residues. The CDR3 here is CASSLLGQGDEKLFF. CDR3 sequence (DNA): TGTGCCAGCAGTTTACTGGGACAGGGGGATGAAAAACTGTTTTTT.

This clone was seen once. The V gene is TRBV24-1, the J gene TRBJ2-2, with TRBD1 matching over 7 bases. Germline CDR1 KGHDR, CDR2 SFDVKD. The CDR3 runs to 16 residues. Losses at the gene ends were 0 bases for V and 5 bases for J; bases not matched to a gene: 5. CDR3 sequence reads: CATSDLEGARTGELFF. CDR3 bases: TGTGCCACCAGTGATTTGGAGGGGGCGCGTACCGGGGAGCTGTTTTTT.

The rearrangement links TRBV30 to TRBJ2-5, with TRBD2 matching over 11 bases. The germline CDR1 and CDR2 sequences are GTSNPN and SVGIG (reference sequence). V dropped 4 bases and J dropped 5; count of bases not matched to a gene: 12. The CDR3 consists of 16 residues. As DNA, the CDR3 is TGTGCCTGGACTGGGATTAGCGGGAGGGAGTGGGAGACCCAGTACTTC. Translating gives CAWTGISGREWETQYF.

This chain uses TRBV5-5 with TRBJ2-7; D may be TRBD2 (5 bases). This CDR3 has 13 amino acids. V lost 4 bases and J 4 bases, leaving 12 bases between the germline ends. CDR1 and CDR2 from the germline V gene are SGHKS and YYEKEE (reference sequence). CDR3 bases: TGTGCCAGCAGCCCTCTCCCGGGATACGAGCAGTACTTC. This translates into CASSPLPGYEQYF.

V is TRBV5-5 and J is TRBJ2-7; D perhaps matches TRBD1 (5 bases). CDR3 length equals 14 residues. The germline gives CDR1 SGHKS, CDR2 YYEKEE (reference sequence). Trimming took off 2 bases at V and 7 bases at J, with 16 bases between the two ends. The DNA for the CDR3 is TGTGCCAGCAGCTTTACAGGTGGGGCCGTGGAGCAGTACTTC. The encoded protein is CASSFTGGAVEQYF.

This sequence joins TRBV5-1 and TRBJ1-1; D may be TRBD1 (5 bases). The CDR3 runs 14 residues. The germline gives CDR1 SGHRS, CDR2 YFSETQ. Trimming took 1 base from V and 1 from J, leaving 8 bases between them. The CDR3 DNA sequence: TGCGCCAGCAGCTTGCCAGGGAAGAACACTGAAGCTTTCTTT. This gives the protein CASSLPGKNTEAFF.

The J gene is TRBJ2-1, the V gene TRBV11-2; TRBD2 aligns across 9 bases. V lost 2 bases, J lost 7 bases, and 12 bases stayed unmatched. The CDR3 loop spans 17 amino acids. Germline values: CDR1 SGHAT, CDR2 FQNNGV. CDR3 nucleotide sequence: TGTGCCAGCAGCTTAATGGAGCGGGGGGCAGGTGGGAATGAGCAGTTCTTC. Its translation is CASSLMERGAGGNEQFF.

The chain uses TRBV28 and TRBJ2-2; 7 bases fit TRBD2. The CDR3 has 14 residues. CDR1 MDHEN and CDR2 SYDVKM come from the germline V gene. J gave up 7 bases and V 5 bases, and 7 bases lay outside the gene matches. CDR3 bases: TGTGCCAGCAGTCCCGGGGGGAGGAGCGGGGAGCTGTTTTTT. It translates to CASSPGGRSGELFF.

The chain carries TRBV9 and TRBJ1-3; 9 nucleotides match TRBD1. The J segment lost 7 bases and the V segment lost 3 bases, leaving 5 bases of the junction unmatched. The CDR3 has 14 amino acids. Looked up from germline, CDR1 is SGDLS and CDR2 is YYNGEE. CDR3 bases: TGTGCCAGCAGCGCCTTAGGGACAGGGAACACCATATATTTT. Translating it yields CASSALGTGNTIYF.

This clone showed up just a few times. The chain has TRBV19 and TRBJ1-2; D is unresolved. The V end was cut by 6 bases, the J end by 4 bases, with 12 bases between. CDR1 and CDR2 (germline): LNHDA, SQIVND (reference sequence). There are 13 residues in the CDR3. CDR3 loop: CASRVADFYGYTF. CDR3 coding DNA: TGTGCCAGTAGGGTGGCAGATTTCTATGGCTACACCTTC. The entire variable domain, with the rest obtained from reference TRBV19 and TRBJ1-2, is as follows: DGGITQSPKYLFRKEGQNVTLSCEQNLNHDAMYWYRQDPGQGLRLIYYSQIVNDFQKGDIAEGYSVSREKKESFPLTVTSAQKNPTAFYLCASRVADFYGYTFGSGTRLTVV.

The rearrangement links TRBV28 to TRBJ2-5, with 9 bases that match TRBD1. This CDR3 contains 16 residues. With 6 bases clipped from V and 0 bases from J, the junction kept 8 bases outside the gene matches. In germline, CDR1 is MDHEN, CDR2 SYDVKM. CDR3 coding DNA: TGTGCCAGCAGCTCCCCCGGGACAGGGTACCAAGAGACCCAGTACTTC. This sequence encodes CASSSPGTGYQETQYF.

In this sample, this clone turned up once. This chain connects TRBV11-3 to TRBJ1-2; 8 bases are shared with TRBD1. The CDR3 contains 11 residues. Trimming removed 5 bases from V and 13 bases from J; junction bases left unmatched: 6. CDR1 SGHNT and CDR2 YENEEA come from the germline V gene. This CDR3 reads CASSQGQGGTF. The CDR3 nucleotides are TGTGCCAGCAGCCAAGGACAGGGCGGCACCTTC.

The chain employs TRBV27 and TRBJ1-5, with 7 bases fitting TRBD1. The CDR3 totals 16 residues. CDR1 is MNHEY, CDR2 SMNVEV, per germline (reference sequence). V dropped 5 bases and J dropped 2; count of bases not matched to a gene: 9. CDR3 DNA sequence: TGTGCCAGCAGTGTCACAGGGGAGCGGGGCAATCAGCCCCAGCATTTT. It translates to CASSVTGERGNQPQHF.

The V and J genes are TRBV5-6 and TRBJ2-7, with 9 bases identical to TRBD1. Germline CDR1 SGHDT, CDR2 YYEEEE. Trimming removed 3 bases from V and 2 bases from J; junction bases left unmatched: 6. The CDR3 has 15 amino acids. Here the CDR3 reads CASSSGTGSPYEQYF. Here the CDR3 DNA reads TGTGCCAGCAGCTCCGGGACAGGGTCGCCCTACGAGCAGTACTTC. Based on the CDR3 plus reference TRBV5-6 and TRBJ2-7, the full variable domain is DAGVTQSPTHLIKTRGQQVTLRCSPKSGHDTVSWYQQALGQGPQFIFQYYEEEERQRGNFPDRFSGHQFPNYSSELNVNALLLGDSALYLCASSSGTGSPYEQYFGPGTRLTVT.